These 20 T cell receptor beta chains were sequenced from one sample in a study of regulatory T cells in long-lasting Graves disease. With iRepertoire HTBI primers and Arm-PCR of CDR3 regions, TCR beta libraries were built. MiXCR, applied by TCRdb to the multiplex PCR reads, yields one record per CDR3 protein. This table holds 350,000 to 500,000 distinct CDR3 sequences, roughly a fifth found once. The sample's time point: persistent/refractory GD, antithyroid drugs over 5 years with positive TRAb. Making the TCR library involved RNA that had been extracted from PBMCs. The sequenced sample was peripheral blood mononuclear cells (PBMCs), obtained when the disease was refractory, from a patient treated with antithyroid drugs. These receptors came from a female donor with Graves disease.

Comments on this clonotype: Given a much more abundant clone one base away, this may be a read error. The chain carries TRBV12-3 or TRBV12-4 and TRBJ1-5, with 7 bases lining up with TRBD1. This CDR3 spans 13 amino acids. V dropped 5 bases and J dropped 5; count of bases not matched to a gene: 3. The CDR3 nucleotides read TGTGCCAGCAGTAACCAGGGGGATCAGCCCCAGCATTTT. Encoded protein: CASSNQGDQPQHF.

As for this clonotype: Mismatch with germline at one junction end may stem from a read error. This chain connects TRBV10-3 to TRBJ1-4; 9 bases are shared with TRBD1. CDR3 size: 14 residues. The germline V gene encodes CDR1 ENHRY and CDR2 SYGVKD. CDR3: CATSRDRAGEKLFF. CDR3 sequence (DNA): TGTGCCACCAGTAGGGACAGGGCGGGAGAAAAACTGTTTTTT.

At least ten counts were recorded for this clonotype. The rearrangement links TRBV7-3 to TRBJ2-5; possibly TRBD1 for D (5 bases). The CDR3 length is 15 residues. V lost 0 bases and J 5 bases, leaving 13 bases between the germline ends. The V gene's germline CDR1 is SGHTA and CDR2 FQGTGA. CDR3 in amino acids: CASSLTGDGMETQYF. The CDR3 DNA follows: TGTGCCAGCAGCTTAACAGGGGATGGGATGGAGACCCAGTACTTC.

The sample holds a few counts of this clonotype. One junction end does not reproduce the germline sequence, and a read error may be involved. This sequence joins TRBV7-6 and TRBJ2-5; 11 bases are a match to TRBD2. Per the germline V gene, CDR1 is SGHVS and CDR2 is FNYEAQ. The CDR3 is 14 amino acids. CDR3 in amino acids: CASSVAGGPETQYF. The CDR3, as DNA: TGTGCCAGCAGCGTAGCGGGAGGGCCAGAGACCCAGTACTTC.

The table lists this clonotype with many counts. The V and J genes are TRBV10-3 and TRBJ1-2; the D gene is possibly TRBD1 (6 bases). Between the trimmed V and J ends, which lost 4 bases and 3 bases, there was a span of 18 bases. Per germline, CDR1 ENHRY and CDR2 SYGVKD. There are 16 residues in the CDR3. The CDR3 here is CAISATIRGADYGYTF. The CDR3, as DNA: TGTGCCATCAGTGCCACGATTCGGGGGGCGGACTATGGCTACACCTTC.

This clonotype was seen ten or more times. The rearrangement uses TRBV12-5 and TRBJ2-5, with 12 bases matching TRBD2. The trim removed 4 bases at V and 4 bases at J, leaving 1 base unmatched. This CDR3 has 14 residues. CDR1 LGHNT and CDR2 FRNRAP come from the germline V gene. CDR3 sequence reads: CASGSGLAGETQYF. CDR3 coding DNA: TGTGCTAGTGGTTCGGGACTAGCGGGAGAGACCCAGTACTTC.

The gene calls are TRBV19 and TRBJ2-2; 8 bases are a match to TRBD1. After removal of 3 bases from V and 5 bases from J, the junction contained 5 bases not matched to a gene. Per the germline V gene, CDR1 is LNHDA and CDR2 is SQIVND (reference sequence). The CDR3 loop spans 15 amino acids. CDR3 in amino acids: CASSINRGTTGELFF. CDR3 coding DNA: TGTGCCAGTAGTATCAACAGGGGGACAACCGGGGAGCTGTTTTTT.

This clonotype showed up just a few times. This chain links TRBV12-3 or TRBV12-4 with TRBJ2-3, with TRBD2 identical over 7 bases. The ends lost 7 bases at V and 0 bases at J; junction bases unmatched: 1. The CDR3 totals 13 residues. CDR3 region: CASNGGSTDTQYF. In DNA, the CDR3 is TGTGCCAGCAACGGGGGGAGCACAGATACGCAGTATTTT.

The V call is TRBV7-8, the J call TRBJ1-1, with 7 bases that match TRBD1. Unmatched junction bases numbered 5, after V lost 5 bases and J lost 2 bases. The CDR3 consists of 14 residues. Germline V CDR1 and CDR2: SGHVS, FQNEAQ. CDR3 loop: CASSVRDSNTEAFF. In nucleotides, the CDR3 is TGTGCCAGCAGCGTCCGGGACAGTAACACTGAAGCTTTCTTT.

This rearrangement joins TRBV5-1 to TRBJ1-5, with D perhaps TRBD1 (5 bases). V lost 2 bases and J lost 5, with 11 bases in between. The CDR3 loop spans 14 amino acids. Germline lookup yields CDR1 SGHRS and CDR2 YFSETQ. CDR3: CASSFAGLDQPQHF. The CDR3 DNA is TGCGCCAGCAGCTTCGCAGGGTTGGATCAGCCCCAGCATTTT.

This clonotype has ten or more counts. The chain is built from TRBV27 and TRBJ2-7; a possible D gene is TRBD2 (6 bases). The germline V gene has CDR1 MNHEY and CDR2 SMNVEV (reference sequence). With 2 bases removed from V and 0 bases from J, the gap between germline ends came to 14 bases. CDR3 length equals 16 residues. CDR3 region: CASSLHAIAASYEQYF. The CDR3 DNA reads as TGTGCCAGCAGTTTACATGCGATAGCGGCCTCCTACGAGCAGTACTTC.

This clonotype turned up a few times. The rearrangement links TRBV10-3 to TRBJ2-2; 8 nucleotides agree with TRBD2. V dropped 9 bases and J dropped 5; count of bases not matched to a gene: 8. This CDR3 comprises 14 residues. Germline-derived CDR1 and CDR2 are ENHRY and SYGVKD. The CDR3 nucleotides read TGTGCCATACAGCGGGAGCAGGGAACCGGGGAGCTGTTTTTT. Translating gives CAIQREQGTGELFF.

The J gene is TRBJ2-1, the V gene TRBV6-1; TRBD2 matches at 11 bases. There are 14 residues in the CDR3. Germline V CDR1 and CDR2: MNHNS, SASEGT. V lost 10 bases and J lost 8; bases outside the gene matches: 10. CDR3: CATRAGSGRDEQFF. Here the CDR3 DNA reads TGTGCCACGCGGGCCGGTAGCGGGAGGGATGAGCAGTTCTTC.

With regard to this clonotype: It may be a read error: a sequence one base away is much more abundant. V gene TRBV15 combines with J gene TRBJ2-5; 7 bases match TRBD1. Germline V CDR1 and CDR2: LNHNV, YYDKDF (reference sequence). The CDR3 contains 15 residues. V lost 1 base to trimming and J lost 7 bases; unmatched junction nucleotides: 9. The CDR3 sequence: CATSRAGQSIGTQYF. CDR3 nucleotides: TGTGCCACCAGCAGAGCGGGACAGTCAATAGGGACCCAGTACTTC.

V usage is TRBV6-1 and J usage is TRBJ2-5; D might be TRBD1 or TRBD2, each matching 6 bases. CDR3 length equals 13 residues. Germline CDR1 and CDR2: MNHNS and SASEGT. Trimming shortened V by 10 bases and J by 4 bases, and 16 bases separated the two germline ends. CDR3 bases: TGTGCCACCAGGGCCGGGGGCAGAGAGACCCAGTACTTC. Residues: CATRAGGRETQYF.

This clonotype showed up many times. This sequence joins TRBV2 and TRBJ2-7, with TRBD1 identical over 8 bases. Germline V gene data show CDR1 as SNHLY and CDR2 as FYNNEI. This CDR3 contains 14 residues. J was trimmed by 2 bases and V by 6 bases; bases with no gene match: 6. CDR3 residues: CASSGQGPAYEQYF. The CDR3 DNA is TGTGCCAGCAGCGGACAGGGACCGGCCTACGAGCAGTACTTC.

This chain uses TRBV30 with TRBJ2-2, with 9 bases identical to TRBD1. The CDR3 contains 17 residues. The germline gives CDR1 GTSNPN, CDR2 SVGIG (reference sequence). The trim removed 0 bases at V and 6 bases at J, leaving 11 bases unmatched. CDR3 protein: CAWSVPFWDRVSGELFF. The CDR3 DNA reads as TGTGCCTGGAGTGTACCATTCTGGGACAGGGTCTCCGGGGAGCTGTTTTTT.

Notes on this clonotype: This likely stems from a read error, as it lies one base from a far larger clone. The chain is built from TRBV10-3 and TRBJ2-7, with 10 bases fitting TRBD1. With V trimmed by 5 bases and J by 2 bases, 3 bases remained unmatched. Germline V gene lookup returns CDR1 ENHRY and CDR2 SYGVKD. The CDR3 is 14 amino acids. CDR3 amino acids: CAISLGQGPYEQYF. DNA for the CDR3: TGTGCCATCAGTCTGGGACAGGGGCCCTACGAGCAGTACTTC.

This clonotype was counted ten times or more. The chain employs TRBV12-5 and TRBJ2-7; D unclear. The CDR3 runs 13 residues. V lost 1 base and J 3 bases, leaving 7 bases between the germline ends. Germline V gene data show CDR1 as LGHNT and CDR2 as FRNRAP. This CDR3 is CASGLGQVYEQYF. The CDR3 DNA reads TGTGCTAGTGGTTTGGGGCAGGTCTACGAGCAGTACTTC.

This clonotype was seen repeatedly, ten times or more. V gene TRBV6-5 combines with J gene TRBJ2-2; TRBD1 matches at 10 bases. The CDR3 contains 17 residues. The V and J ends lost 0 bases and 3 bases, in that order; junction bases with no gene match: 4. Germline values: CDR1 MNHEY, CDR2 SVGAGI. CDR3 in DNA: TGTGCCAGCAGTTACTCGGCCGGGACAGGGGACACCGGGGAGCTGTTTTTT. Its protein is CASSYSAGTGDTGELFF.